What follows describes a single T cell receptor beta chain. Its target is unknown. This entry comes from a study of T cell repertoires in cytomegalovirus infection. As for the study in general: CMV infection and matching HLA type were both indicated by public TCR beta signatures.

The germline gives CDR1 SGHRS, CDR2 YFSETQ. CDR3 length: 15 residues. The trim removed 3 bases at V and 6 bases at J, leaving 8 bases unmatched. One entry per CDR3 protein results from TCRdb running MiXCR on the reads. Among about 140,000 distinct CDR3 sequences, 32% were seen once, and the ten largest hold roughly 51%. Broader study findings: The ex vivo response showed dominance by HLA-C-restricted CMV-specific TCR beta clonotypes.

The J gene is TRBJ2-7, the V gene TRBV5-1; 11 bases are a match to TRBD1. The sequences come from CD8+ T cells from cultured PBMCs, collected from culture after CMV antigen stimulation. This receptor was identified in a human donor in good health (CMV status not recorded). Some clones in this sample may be carry-over from other donors' samples. The CDR3 spells CASSSGTGGRGEQYF. The CDR3 region has the DNA TGCGCCAGCAGCTCCGGGACAGGGGGAAGGGGCGAGCAGTACTTC.